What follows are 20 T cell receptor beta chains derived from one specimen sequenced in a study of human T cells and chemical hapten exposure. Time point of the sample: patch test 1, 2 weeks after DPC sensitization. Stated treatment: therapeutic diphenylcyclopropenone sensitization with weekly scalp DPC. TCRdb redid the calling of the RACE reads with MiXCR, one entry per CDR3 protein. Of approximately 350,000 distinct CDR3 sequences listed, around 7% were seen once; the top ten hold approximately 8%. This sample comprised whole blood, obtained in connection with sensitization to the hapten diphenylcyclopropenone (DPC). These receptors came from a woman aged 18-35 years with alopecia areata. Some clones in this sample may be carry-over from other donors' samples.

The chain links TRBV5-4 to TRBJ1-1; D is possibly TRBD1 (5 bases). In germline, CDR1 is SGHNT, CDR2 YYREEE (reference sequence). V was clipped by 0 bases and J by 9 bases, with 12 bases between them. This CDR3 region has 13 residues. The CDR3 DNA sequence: TGTGCCAGCAGCTTGGTACAGGATCGGAAAGCTTTCTTT. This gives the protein CASSLVQDRKAFF.

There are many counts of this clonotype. The CDR3 loop is CASSRTGRAYEQYF. CDR3 nucleotide sequence: TGTGCCAGCAGTCGGACAGGGAGGGCCTACGAGCAGTACTTC. V is TRBV6-5 and J is TRBJ2-7; D possibly corresponds to TRBD1 (8 bases). The CDR3 has 14 residues. The V gene lost 5 bases and the J gene lost 2 bases, with 13 bases spanning the gap. CDR1 and CDR2 from the germline V gene are MNHEY and SVGAGI.

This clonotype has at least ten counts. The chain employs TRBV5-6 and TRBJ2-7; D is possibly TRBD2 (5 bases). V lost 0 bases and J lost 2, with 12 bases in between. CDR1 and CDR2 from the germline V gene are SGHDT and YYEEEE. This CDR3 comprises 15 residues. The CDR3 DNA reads TGTGCCAGCAGCTTGGCCAGCGGACGGCCCTACGAGCAGTACTTC. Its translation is CASSLASGRPYEQYF.

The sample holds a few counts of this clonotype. The CDR3 protein is CATSTEANTEAFF. Written as DNA, the CDR3 is TGTGCCACCAGTACAGAGGCGAACACTGAAGCTTTCTTT. V usage is TRBV24-1 and J usage is TRBJ1-1; D is unresolved. The CDR3 is 13 residues long. Germline V gene lookup returns CDR1 KGHDR and CDR2 SFDVKD. Deletions cut 6 bases from V and 1 base from J, with 8 bases between.

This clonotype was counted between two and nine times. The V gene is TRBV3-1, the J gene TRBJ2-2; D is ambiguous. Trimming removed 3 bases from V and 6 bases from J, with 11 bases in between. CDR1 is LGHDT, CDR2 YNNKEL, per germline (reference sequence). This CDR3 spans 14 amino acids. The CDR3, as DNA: TGTGCCAGCAGCCATTACGCGAAACCCGGGGAGCTGTTTTTT. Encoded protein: CASSHYAKPGELFF.

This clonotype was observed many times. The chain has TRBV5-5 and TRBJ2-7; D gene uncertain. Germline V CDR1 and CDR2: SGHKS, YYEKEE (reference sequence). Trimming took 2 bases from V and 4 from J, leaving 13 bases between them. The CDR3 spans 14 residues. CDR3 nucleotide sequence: TGTGCCAGCAGCTTTATATCCGGGCCTTACGAGCAGTACTTC. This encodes CASSFISGPYEQYF.

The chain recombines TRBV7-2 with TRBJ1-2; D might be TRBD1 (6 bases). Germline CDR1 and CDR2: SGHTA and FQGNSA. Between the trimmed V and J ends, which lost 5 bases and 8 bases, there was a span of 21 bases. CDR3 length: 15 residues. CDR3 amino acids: CASSTATGTTNGYTF. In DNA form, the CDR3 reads TGTGCCAGCAGCACCGCCACAGGGACTACCAACGGCTACACCTTC.

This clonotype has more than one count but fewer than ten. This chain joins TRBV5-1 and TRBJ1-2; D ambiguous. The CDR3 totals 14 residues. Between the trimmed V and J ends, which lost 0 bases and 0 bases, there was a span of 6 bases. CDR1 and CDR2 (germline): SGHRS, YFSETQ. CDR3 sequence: CASSLEEPNYGYTF. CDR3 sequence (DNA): TGCGCCAGCAGCTTGGAAGAACCTAACTATGGCTACACCTTC.

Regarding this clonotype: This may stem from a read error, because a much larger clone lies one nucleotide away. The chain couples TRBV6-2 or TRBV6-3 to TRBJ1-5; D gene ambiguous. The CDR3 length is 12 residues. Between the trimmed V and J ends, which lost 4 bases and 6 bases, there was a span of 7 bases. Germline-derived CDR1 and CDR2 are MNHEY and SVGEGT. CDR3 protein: CASSLRSQPQHF. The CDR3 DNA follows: TGTGCCAGCAGTTTAAGGAGTCAGCCCCAGCATTTT.

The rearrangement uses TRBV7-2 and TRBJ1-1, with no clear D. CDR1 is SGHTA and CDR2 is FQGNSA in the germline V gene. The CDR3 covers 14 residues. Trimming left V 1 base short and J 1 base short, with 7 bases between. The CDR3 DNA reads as TGTGCCAGCAGCTTAGGGTCTACGAACACTGAAGCTTTCTTT. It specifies CASSLGSTNTEAFF.

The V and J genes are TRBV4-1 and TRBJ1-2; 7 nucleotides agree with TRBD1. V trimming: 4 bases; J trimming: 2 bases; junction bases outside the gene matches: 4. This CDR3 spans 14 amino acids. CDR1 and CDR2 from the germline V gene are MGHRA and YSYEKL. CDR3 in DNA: TGCGCCAGCAGCCCTTGGACAGGCAACTATGGCTACACCTTC. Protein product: CASSPWTGNYGYTF.

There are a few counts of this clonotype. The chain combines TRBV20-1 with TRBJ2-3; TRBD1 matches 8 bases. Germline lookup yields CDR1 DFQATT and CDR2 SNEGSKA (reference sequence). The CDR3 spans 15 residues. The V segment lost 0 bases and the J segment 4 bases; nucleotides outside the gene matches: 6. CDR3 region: CSARDPGGRPDTQYF. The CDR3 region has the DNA TGCAGTGCTAGAGATCCAGGGGGCAGGCCAGATACGCAGTATTTT.

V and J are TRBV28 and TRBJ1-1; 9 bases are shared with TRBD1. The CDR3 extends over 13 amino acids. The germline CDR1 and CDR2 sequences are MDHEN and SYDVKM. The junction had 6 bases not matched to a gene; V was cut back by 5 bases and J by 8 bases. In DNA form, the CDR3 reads TGTGCCAGCAGTCTACCGGACAGGGGAGAAGCTTTCTTT. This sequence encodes CASSLPDRGEAFF.

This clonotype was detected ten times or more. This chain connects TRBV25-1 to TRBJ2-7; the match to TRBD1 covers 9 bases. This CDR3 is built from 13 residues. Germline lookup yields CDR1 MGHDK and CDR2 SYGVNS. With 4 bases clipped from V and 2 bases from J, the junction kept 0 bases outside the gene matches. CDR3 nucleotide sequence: TGTGCCAGCAGTGGGACAGGGGCCTACGAGCAGTACTTC. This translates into CASSGTGAYEQYF.

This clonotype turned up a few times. The CDR3 DNA is TGTGCCAGCAGTGAAGTTGAAGCTTTCTTT. It encodes CASSEVEAFF. The chain combines TRBV2 with TRBJ1-1, with D unclear. Germline V lookup: CDR1 SNHLY, CDR2 FYNNEI. Trimming removed 1 base at V and 7 bases at J, with 1 base between. The CDR3 extends over 10 amino acids.

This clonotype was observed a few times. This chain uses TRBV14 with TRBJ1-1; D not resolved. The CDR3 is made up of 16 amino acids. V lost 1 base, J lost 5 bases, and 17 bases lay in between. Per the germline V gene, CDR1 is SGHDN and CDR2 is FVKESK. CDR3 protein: CASSQGGGRKRTEAFF. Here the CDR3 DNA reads TGTGCCAGCAGCCAAGGGGGTGGCAGGAAGAGAACTGAAGCTTTCTTT.

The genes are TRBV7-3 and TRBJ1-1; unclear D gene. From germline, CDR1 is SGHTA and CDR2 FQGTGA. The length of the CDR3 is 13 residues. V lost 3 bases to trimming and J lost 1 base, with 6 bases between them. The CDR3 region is CASSLATNTEAFF. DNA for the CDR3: TGTGCCAGCAGCTTGGCCACGAACACTGAAGCTTTCTTT. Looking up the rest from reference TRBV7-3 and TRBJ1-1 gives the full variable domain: GAGVSQTPSNKVTEKGKYVELRCDPISGHTALYWYRQSLGQGPEFLIYFQGTGAADDSGLPNDRFFAVRPEGSVSTLKIQRTERGDSAVYLCASSLATNTEAFFGQGTRLTVV.

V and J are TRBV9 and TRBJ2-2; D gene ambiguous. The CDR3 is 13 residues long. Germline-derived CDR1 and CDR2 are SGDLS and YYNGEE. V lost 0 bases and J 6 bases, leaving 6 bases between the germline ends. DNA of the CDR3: TGTGCCAGCAGCGTAGAATTCTCCGGGGAGCTGTTTTTT. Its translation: CASSVEFSGELFF.

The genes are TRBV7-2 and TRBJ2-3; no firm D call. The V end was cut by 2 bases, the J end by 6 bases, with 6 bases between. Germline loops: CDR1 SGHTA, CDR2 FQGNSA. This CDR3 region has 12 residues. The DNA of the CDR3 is TGTGCCAGCAGCTTATTCGTCGATACGCAGTATTTT. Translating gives CASSLFVDTQYF.

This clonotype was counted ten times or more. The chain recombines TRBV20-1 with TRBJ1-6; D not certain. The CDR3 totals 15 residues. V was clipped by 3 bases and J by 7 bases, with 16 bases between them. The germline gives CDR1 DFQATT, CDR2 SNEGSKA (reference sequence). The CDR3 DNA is TGCAGTGCTAGTGGCACGGCTCGAGGGAATTCACCCCTCCACTTT. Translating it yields CSASGTARGNSPLHF.